This TCR beta chain was recorded in a study of long-term antiretroviral therapy in people with HIV. The study's findings and limits: Older ART regimens may have been in use when blood was drawn between the mid-2000s and the late 2010s. Control repertoires displayed wider CDR3 length ranges than the HIV repertoires.

J was trimmed by 2 bases and V by 0 bases; bases with no gene match: 3. The CDR3 extends over 15 amino acids. Looked up from germline, CDR1 is MGHRA and CDR2 is YSYEKL. This clone was seen just once. Antigen unknown. The authors ran the immunoSEQ assay, v3.0, at survey level. The table came from immunoSEQ multiplex PCR; TCRdb's copy has only in-frame clones and leaves some out. The sample holds under 45,000 clones, around 83% seen once. The sample in question was unsorted PBMCs, obtained 1 year after starting antiretroviral therapy. The receptor was isolated from a man between 18 and 29 years old with HIV. The chain is built from TRBV4-1 and TRBJ2-7; 8 nucleotides agree with TRBD1. CDR3 protein: CASSQDAQGAYEQYF. CDR3 sequence (DNA): TGCGCCAGCAGCCAAGATGCACAGGGGGCCTACGAGCAGTACTTC.